This paragraph covers one TCR beta chain sequence. What it binds is unknown. The sample is drawn from a study of early T cells in non-severe SARS-CoV-2 infection. Study-wide background: Bulk RNA from unsorted whole blood was sequenced; chains were unpaired. General study points: Matching results from VDJdb favored anti-spike CD8 responses, leaving private and CD4 specificities undetected.

Trimming left V 0 bases short and J 5 bases short, with 7 bases between. CDR1 is DFQATT, CDR2 SNEGSKA, per germline (reference sequence). This CDR3 is 12 amino acids long. Attachment of unique molecular identifiers to individual cDNA molecules was performed. MiXCR, applied by TCRdb to the 5' RACE reads, yields one record per CDR3 protein. The data show around 77,000 distinct CDR3 sequences, around 12% seen once. The TCR comes from an adult who was a healthcare worker with PCR-confirmed SARS-CoV-2 infection or an uninfected control (not recorded which). The donor label of this sample is uncertain. The sample was whole blood, taken at baseline. The rearrangement joins TRBV20-1 to TRBJ2-5; D gene uncertain. The CDR3 spells CSARDVGETQYF. The CDR3 DNA reads as TGCAGTGCTAGAGATGTGGGGGAGACCCAGTACTTC.